This T cell receptor (beta chain) was captured by sequencing in a study of T-cell reconstitution after alpha-beta-depleted transplantation in children. Construction of the TCRbeta library involved unique molecular identifiers. TCRdb processed the PCR reads anew with MiXCR; each CDR3 protein has one entry. Among some 530,000 distinct CDR3 sequences, roughly an eighth were seen once, and the ten largest hold roughly 5.4%. In this sample, this clonotype turned up a few times. This clonotype was obtained from a human donor who donated a stem cell graft to a child with combined immunodeficiency. The sample was PBMCs from the stem cell graft donor, taken from the stem cell graft.

The CDR3 here is CASSRDSHYEQYF. The CDR3 coding sequence is TGTGCCAGCAGCCGGGACAGTCACTACGAGCAGTACTTC. The chain couples TRBV12-3 or TRBV12-4 to TRBJ2-7; 7 bases match TRBD1. CDR3 length: 13 residues. V was pared by 6 bases and J by 3 bases, with 5 bases of the junction left unmatched.